One TCR beta chain is described in this entry. This entry is derived from a study of blood T cell repertoires in COVID-19. Study context: T cells, B-cell-depleted T cells, or PBMCs provided the cDNA or gDNA that served as material.

Repertoires were generated with immunoSEQ multiplex PCR, while TCRdb's copy carries only in-frame clones and drops some. The sample has more than 85,000 clones; approximately 70% are singletons. Germline-derived CDR1 and CDR2 are MGHDK and SYGVNS. This CDR3 is built from 14 residues. J gave up 2 bases and V 3 bases, and 4 bases lay outside the gene matches. Source material: peripheral blood. The chain recombines TRBV25-1 with TRBJ2-7; 7 nucleotides align to TRBD1. This clonotype was sampled from a woman in her sixties with acute or convalescent COVID-19. Written as DNA, the CDR3 is TGTGCCAGCAGTGACTGGACAGGTACCTACGAGCAGTACTTC. Encoded protein: CASSDWTGTYEQYF.